Here is one T cell receptor (beta chain) with its context. This clone was recorded a few times. There is no known antigen for this receptor. Base qualities were left out, and no much larger clone turns up one base away. Participants in the prospective study were enrolled through a virtual design, were aged about 18 to 90 years, and lived in under 25 United States geographic areas. In the prospective study, participants were assigned to cohorts based on the clinical history participants reported in a screening survey and a study questionnaire. For ImmuneRACE Cohort 3, a participant was defined as recovered based on two consecutive negative NP/OP PCR tests, clearance by a healthcare professional, or resolution of symptoms. In the prospective study, whole blood, serum and a nasopharyngeal or oropharyngeal swab were collected from each participant by mobile phlebotomists. Over a roughly 2-month period, participants in the prospective study had the option of providing additional blood draws and questionnaires. Before DNA extraction, blood samples from the prospective study were shipped at room temperature or frozen.

This sample stems from a study of blood T cell repertoires in COVID-19 (TCRdb year 2020). Concerning the study at large: The collaborator samples originated in the United States, Italy and Spain and spanned the acute and convalescent phases of COVID-19. The material from the prospective study consisted of cDNA or gDNA derived from T cells, B-cell-depleted T cells, or PBMCs. Subjects who had been exposed to COVID-19, were actively infected with it, or had recovered from it provided the deeply sampled blood TCRbeta repertoires that made up the dataset. A freely available public database, intended as a resource for researchers studying the immune response to SARS-CoV-2, is where the repertoires were released. The samples were drawn from two sources: the first 160 participants of the ongoing ImmuneRACE study, and fewer than 1,500 subjects contributed by 6 global collaborators. A de-identified subject ID, COVID-19 status, age in years and sex were almost always included in the sample metadata. Where available, HLA class I and class II types were obtained from metadata supplied by the sample provider rather than from assay-based typing. Here is what the overall study found, with its caveats: The quantity of clinical and demographic metadata differed by source and by participant and was supplied without curation.

TCRbeta CDR3 regions were amplified from genomic DNA by means of the immunoSEQ Assay, a bias-controlled multiplex PCR. The paper's processing steps were these. Nucleated cell counts per sample were estimated from amplification of reference gene primers within the assay. Sequence reads were collapsed and filtered to measure the absolute abundance of every unique TCRbeta CDR3 rearrangement. Productive Simpson clonality was computed per sample as the square root of Simpson's diversity index over productive rearrangements. Here the immuneACCESS table is served through TCRdb, limited to in-frame sequences with V and J called. Missing clones are a known gap in these copies; in checked studies unresolved V genes cover under half, and the rest lacks a known reason. From that table come the V and J calls and clone size; the DNA was used to work out D and trimming. The sample table holds about 140,000 clones, of which roughly 80% were seen once. The top ten hold 6.2% of the sample.

The germline V gene (reference sequence) supplies CDR1 MNHEY and CDR2 SMNVEV. The CDR3 starts with the cysteine, ends with the phenylalanine, and has 15 residues. Only the CDR3 portion is preserved as DNA: 45 bases, with reading frame beginning at the first base. V sheds 2 bases and J sheds 3 bases, leaving 13 bases between their ends. The receptor was derived from a woman between 35 and 50 years old who had recovered from COVID-19. The receptor chain draws on TRBV27 and TRBJ1-1; a weak D assignment points to TRBD1 (6 bases agree). The sequencing input was PBMCs or T cells enriched from blood (not recorded which). The DNA sequence follows: TGTGCCAGCAGTTTACGAGGACAGAGCTACACTGAAGCTTTCTTT. Translated, it gives CASSLRGQSYTEAFF.